A single sample is the source of the 18 T cell receptor beta chains below, sequenced in a study of T cells in Graves' hyperthyroidism and ophthalmopathy. It was RNA transcripts that yielded the amplified TCR beta CDR3 regions. Initially, a first-round RT-PCR of the TCR CDR3 employed the HTBI primer set. TCRdb analysed the multiplex PCR reads with MiXCR anew, one entry per CDR3 protein. Found here are about 420,000 distinct CDR3 sequences, more than 15% of them singletons; the top ten hold just under 8%. Sequencing was carried out using blood. The source of these receptors is a woman younger than 30 with Graves' hyperthyroidism.

This clonotype was seen many times. Here the CDR3 reads CSAIRPGADTQYF. The CDR3 DNA reads as TGCAGTGCTATTCGTCCGGGCGCAGATACGCAGTATTTT. This rearrangement joins TRBV20-1 to TRBJ2-3; D not certain. CDR3 length: 13 residues. Germline V gives CDR1 DFQATT, CDR2 SNEGSKA (reference sequence). With 4 bases removed from V and 4 bases from J, the gap between germline ends came to 12 bases.

This clonotype was seen a few times. V gene TRBV4-1 combines with J gene TRBJ2-2; TRBD1 aligns across 9 bases. The CDR3 spans 16 residues. The junction had 6 bases not matched to a gene; V was cut back by 4 bases and J by 3 bases. Germline loops: CDR1 MGHRA, CDR2 YSYEKL. CDR3 protein: CASSRARDRDTGELFF. The CDR3 nucleotides are TGCGCCAGCAGCCGAGCCCGGGACAGGGACACCGGGGAGCTGTTTTTT.

Ten or more counts support this clonotype. The chain couples TRBV5-5 to TRBJ1-1; D may be TRBD1 (5 bases). From germline, CDR1 is SGHKS and CDR2 YYEKEE (reference sequence). This CDR3 has 12 residues. V was shortened by 4 bases and J by 6 bases, with 10 bases between the two germline ends. CDR3 DNA: TGTGCCAGCAGCCCCCGGGGCGCTGAAGCTTTCTTT. Residues: CASSPRGAEAFF. Full variable domain (missing parts from reference TRBV5-5 and TRBJ1-1): DAGVTQSPTHLIKTRGQQVTLRCSPISGHKSVSWYQQVLGQGPQFIFQYYEKEERGRGNFPDRFSARQFPNYSSELNVNALLLGDSALYLCASSPRGAEAFFGQGTRLTVV.

In its sample, this clonotype was seen many times. The J gene is TRBJ1-4, the V gene TRBV12-5, with 9 bases matching TRBD1. CDR1 and CDR2 (germline): LGHNT, FRNRAP. Trimming took 2 bases from V and 4 from J; bases not matched to a gene: 2. The length of the CDR3 is 15 residues. The CDR3 region has the DNA TGTGCTAGTGGTTTGACAGGGGGCGGTAATGAAAAACTGTTTTTT. This codes for CASGLTGGGNEKLFF.

This clonotype has at least ten counts. The chain's CDR3 is CASSESGIVNTGELFF. In DNA, the CDR3 is TGTGCCAGCAGTGAAAGCGGGATTGTGAACACCGGGGAGCTGTTTTTT. The genes are TRBV2 and TRBJ2-2; 7 bases fit TRBD2. The CDR3 covers 16 residues. J gave up 1 base and V 2 bases, and 4 bases lay outside the gene matches. Germline V gives CDR1 SNHLY, CDR2 FYNNEI.

This clonotype was recorded a few times. This chain uses TRBV9 with TRBJ1-1, with a tentative D call TRBD1 (5 bases). This CDR3 is 15 amino acids long. CDR1 is SGDLS and CDR2 is YYNGEE in the germline V gene. V lost 0 bases and J 4 bases, leaving 13 bases between the germline ends. The chain's CDR3 is CASSVGPGLGTEAFF. CDR3 nucleotides: TGTGCCAGCAGCGTAGGGCCGGGGCTTGGCACTGAAGCTTTCTTT.

This clonotype was seen a few times. This sequence joins TRBV4-2 and TRBJ2-1; 11 bases agree with TRBD2. In germline, CDR1 is LGHNA, CDR2 YNFKEQ. Trimming cost V 0 bases and J 2 bases; bases outside gene matches: 9. The CDR3 spans 19 residues. CDR3 residues: CASSQDPHRTSGPYNEQFF. The CDR3 DNA follows: TGTGCCAGCAGCCAAGATCCCCACCGGACTAGCGGGCCCTACAATGAGCAGTTCTTC.

This clonotype was observed a handful of times. This chain uses TRBV4-1 with TRBJ2-7, with D perhaps being TRBD1 or TRBD2 (5 bases each). Trimming took off 0 bases at V and 0 bases at J, with 18 bases between the two ends. The V gene's germline CDR1 is MGHRA and CDR2 YSYEKL. The CDR3 is 18 residues long. The CDR3 reads CASSQEWDGTGSSYEQYF. CDR3 DNA sequence: TGCGCCAGCAGCCAAGAGTGGGACGGGACGGGAAGCTCCTACGAGCAGTACTTC.

This clonotype came up many times. V is TRBV7-2 and J is TRBJ1-2; D gene ambiguous. Trimming took off 5 bases at V and 5 bases at J, with 9 bases between the two ends. The length of the CDR3 is 12 residues. Germline assignment: CDR1 SGHTA and CDR2 FQGNSA. The CDR3 DNA follows: TGTGCCAGCAGCCTCCAGGTTTATGGCTACACCTTC. Amino acid sequence: CASSLQVYGYTF.

This clonotype was recorded a few times. The junction departs from the called germline gene at one end, perhaps through a read error. V and J are TRBV4-1 and TRBJ2-5; 12 nucleotides agree with TRBD2. Germline CDR1 is MGHRA and CDR2 is YSYEKL. The CDR3 loop spans 16 amino acids. The CDR3 DNA follows: TGCGCCAGCAGCCAACCCCTAGCGGGGGGGCAGGAGACCCAGCACTTC. As protein: CASSQPLAGGQETQHF.

This clonotype was seen at least ten times. The chain recombines TRBV15 with TRBJ1-5; 9 bases line up with TRBD1. V shed 1 base and J 6 bases; nucleotides not matched to a gene: 7. The CDR3 is 16 residues long. Germline-derived CDR1 and CDR2 are LNHNV and YYDKDF (reference sequence). CDR3 in amino acids: CATSRGLGTGSQPQHF. CDR3 nucleotides: TGTGCCACCAGCAGAGGACTCGGGACAGGGAGTCAGCCCCAGCATTTT.

Many counts were recorded for this clonotype. V and J are TRBV5-1 and TRBJ1-2; TRBD1 is a possible D gene (5 bases). This CDR3 has 14 amino acids. V was cut by 0 bases and J by 4 bases, with 10 bases left in between. Germline V lookup: CDR1 SGHRS, CDR2 YFSETQ. DNA for the CDR3: TGCGCCAGCAGCTTGGGTACAGGTATCTATGGCTACACCTTC. Its translation is CASSLGTGIYGYTF.

This clonotype was detected many times. This sequence joins TRBV20-1 and TRBJ2-5, with 8 bases aligning to TRBD1. CDR3 length equals 13 residues. The ends lost 1 base at V and 5 bases at J; junction bases unmatched: 3. Germline CDR1 DFQATT, CDR2 SNEGSKA (reference sequence). The CDR3 bases are TGCAGTGCTAGAGTAACAGGGGGGGAGACCCAGTACTTC. It is translated as CSARVTGGETQYF.

The J gene is TRBJ1-1, the V gene TRBV6-6; D remains ambiguous. This CDR3 contains 13 residues. CDR1 is MNHNY, CDR2 SVGAGI, per germline (reference sequence). The V end was cut by 2 bases, the J end by 7 bases, with 11 bases between. DNA of the CDR3: TGTGCCAGCAGTTACGACTTTGCCCTTGAAGCTTTCTTT. The encoded protein is CASSYDFALEAFF.

Ten or more counts support this clonotype. V gene TRBV6-1 combines with J gene TRBJ2-7, with 9 bases aligning to TRBD1. The junction had 7 bases not matched to a gene; V was cut back by 7 bases and J by 3 bases. The CDR3 totals 14 residues. CDR1 and CDR2 (germline): MNHNS, SASEGT. CDR3 DNA sequence: TGTGCCAGCAACAGCCGGGACAGGGTCTACGAGCAGTACTTC. Its protein is CASNSRDRVYEQYF.

This clonotype was detected only a few times. The rearrangement uses TRBV4-1 and TRBJ2-6, with a tentative D call TRBD1 (5 bases). The CDR3 contains 14 residues. Per the germline V gene, CDR1 is MGHRA and CDR2 is YSYEKL. Trimming stripped 1 base from V and 7 bases from J, with 8 bases between. CDR3 DNA sequence: TGCGCCAGCAGCCAAGCAAGGACAGCCAACGTCCTGACTTTC. Translated, it gives CASSQARTANVLTF.

This clonotype was recorded many times. The genes are TRBV20-1 and TRBJ1-2; D may be TRBD1 (5 bases). CDR1 is DFQATT and CDR2 is SNEGSKA in the germline V gene (reference sequence). The CDR3 runs to 18 residues. Trimming cost V 1 base and J 1 base, with 22 bases left between them. The CDR3: CSARAPSVEQGLNYGYTF. The DNA for the CDR3 is TGCAGTGCTAGAGCCCCCTCGGTAGAGCAGGGACTTAACTATGGCTACACCTTC.

This clonotype was seen ten or more times. The gene calls are TRBV6-6 and TRBJ1-2; no reliable D call. The germline CDR1 and CDR2 sequences are MNHNY and SVGAGI (reference sequence). The germline V and J ends were trimmed by 0 bases and 3 bases, with 14 bases remaining between them. The CDR3 contains 16 residues. The CDR3 DNA follows: TGTGCCAGCAGTTACTCGGCTGATGGAAGGGACTATGGCTACACCTTC. Translating it yields CASSYSADGRDYGYTF.